The 13 T cell receptor beta chains reported below all come from one sample, sequenced in a study of T cell repertoires in cytomegalovirus infection. One entry per CDR3 protein results from TCRdb running MiXCR on the reads. This table has 250,000 or so distinct CDR3 sequences, over 15% appearing once. Sequenced sample: CD8+ T cells from PBMCs. The source is a human donor in good health (CMV status not recorded). Some clones in this sample may be carry-over from other donors' samples.

The chain joins TRBV7-8 to TRBJ2-2, with D possibly TRBD1 on 5 matching bases. The V and J ends lost 3 bases and 4 bases respectively, with 18 bases between them. From germline, CDR1 is SGHVS and CDR2 FQNEAQ. This CDR3 has 17 amino acids. Here the CDR3 reads CASSFPKGAGSTGELFF. The CDR3 DNA sequence: TGTGCCAGCAGCTTCCCCAAAGGGGCAGGATCCACCGGGGAGCTGTTTTTT.

The chain recombines TRBV24-1 with TRBJ2-1; TRBD1 is a possible D gene (6 bases). Trimming pared 3 bases from V and 3 bases from J, leaving 11 bases between. The CDR3 is 15 amino acids. Germline V gives CDR1 KGHDR, CDR2 SFDVKD. CDR3 bases: TGTGCCACCAGTGATATCAGGGGCGGCTACAATGAGCAGTTCTTC. It translates to CATSDIRGGYNEQFF.

Turning to this clonotype: Since a much larger clone is just one base distant, this may be a read error. The chain couples TRBV12-3 or TRBV12-4 to TRBJ1-4, with D unclear. The CDR3 is 14 residues long. CDR3 protein: CASSLGSVNEILFF. The CDR3, as DNA: TGTGCCAGCAGCCTAGGGTCAGTTAATGAAATACTGTTTTTT.

This clonotype occurred many times. This chain joins TRBV11-2 and TRBJ1-2; D remains unclear. The V end was cut by 0 bases, the J end by 4 bases, with 12 bases between. Per germline, CDR1 SGHAT and CDR2 FQNNGV. This CDR3 is 15 amino acids long. CDR3 in amino acids: CASSLDPDLGYGYTF. Here the CDR3 DNA reads TGTGCCAGCAGCTTAGATCCTGACCTCGGCTATGGCTACACCTTC.

The chain uses TRBV12-3 or TRBV12-4 and TRBJ2-1, with 8 bases aligning to TRBD2. The CDR3 runs 15 residues. With V trimmed by 7 bases and J by 8 bases, 13 bases remained unmatched. The CDR3 reads CASTLRGALFDEQFF. CDR3 DNA sequence: TGTGCCAGCACCTTGCGGGGGGCGCTTTTTGATGAGCAGTTCTTC.

The chain has TRBV14 and TRBJ1-1; D call uncertain. The V end lost 2 bases, the J end lost 0 bases, and 10 bases lay between the germline ends. The V gene's germline CDR1 is SGHDN and CDR2 FVKESK. The CDR3 covers 15 residues. The CDR3 coding sequence is TGTGCCAGCAGCCAATGGGGAGATATGAACACTGAAGCTTTCTTT. This codes for CASSQWGDMNTEAFF.

The sample holds a few counts of this clonotype. The V gene is TRBV6-5, the J gene TRBJ2-7; D is undetermined. CDR1 MNHEY and CDR2 SVGAGI come from the germline V gene. The CDR3 extends over 13 amino acids. V lost 2 bases and J 6 bases, leaving 11 bases between the germline ends. The DNA for the CDR3 is TGTGCCAGCAGTTACGGCAGGAGTGTCGAGCAGTACTTC. It yields the protein CASSYGRSVEQYF.

The J gene is TRBJ2-7, the V gene TRBV29-1, with D possibly being TRBD1 (6 bases). The CDR3 totals 13 residues. The germline gives CDR1 SQVTM, CDR2 ANQGSEA. V shed 6 bases and J shed 5 bases, with 17 bases lying between them. The chain's CDR3 is CSVKTGAADEQYF. In nucleotides, the CDR3 is TGCAGCGTCAAGACAGGCGCAGCGGACGAGCAGTACTTC.

This clonotype was observed at least ten times. The chain has TRBV4-2 and TRBJ2-4, with D tentatively TRBD1 or TRBD2 (6 bases each). CDR1 is LGHNA and CDR2 is YNFKEQ in the germline V gene. The CDR3 is 16 amino acids. The V end was cut by 0 bases, the J end by 0 bases, with 9 bases between. The CDR3 DNA reads TGTGCCAGCAGCCAAGATGGGGGGCTAGCCAAAAACATTCAGTACTTC. As protein: CASSQDGGLAKNIQYF.

This clonotype came up many times. This rearrangement joins TRBV7-9 to TRBJ1-2; D unresolved. Germline-derived CDR1 and CDR2 are SEHNR and FQNEAQ (reference sequence). This CDR3 spans 14 amino acids. The V and J ends lost 5 bases and 6 bases respectively, with 16 bases between them. This CDR3 reads CASSGTAHFNGYTF. The CDR3 DNA is TGTGCCAGCAGCGGCACGGCCCACTTCAATGGCTACACCTTC.

The V call is TRBV4-1, the J call TRBJ2-5; a weak D match, TRBD2 (5 bases). V lost 1 base and J 5 bases, leaving 14 bases between the germline ends. The CDR3 loop spans 15 amino acids. The germline CDR1 and CDR2 sequences are MGHRA and YSYEKL. The CDR3 DNA is TGCGCCAGCAGCCAAGTACTCGGGGAATGGGAGACCCAGTACTTC. Protein: CASSQVLGEWETQYF.

In this sample, this clonotype turned up many times. The rearrangement joins TRBV12-5 to TRBJ1-4; weak D call: TRBD1 (5 bases). Trimming stripped 1 base from V and 8 bases from J, with 14 bases between. Looked up from germline, CDR1 is LGHNT and CDR2 is FRNRAP. The CDR3 has 15 residues. The CDR3 sequence is CASGLARRAGEKLFF. CDR3 nucleotides: TGTGCTAGTGGTTTGGCGAGACGAGCAGGGGAAAAACTGTTTTTT.

This clonotype was found a few times. J is TRBJ1-1 and V is TRBV7-9; D remains ambiguous. The CDR3 spans 13 residues. Germline V CDR1 and CDR2: SEHNR, FQNEAQ (reference sequence). The V end was cut by 5 bases, the J end by 7 bases, with 14 bases between. Here the CDR3 reads CASSPFSRVEAFF. CDR3 in DNA: TGTGCCAGCAGCCCGTTCAGCCGGGTTGAAGCTTTCTTT. Based on the CDR3 plus reference TRBV7-9 and TRBJ1-1, the full variable domain is DTGVSQNPRHKITKRGQNVTFRCDPISEHNRLYWYRQTLGQGPEFLTYFQNEAQLEKSRLLSDRFSAERPKGSFSTLEIQRTEQGDSAMYLCASSPFSRVEAFFGQGTRLTVV.